The clone carrying this T cell receptor (beta chain) was counted only a few times. This sample is part of a study of blood T cell repertoires in COVID-19. Study-wide background: There were acute and convalescent COVID-19 samples, and they came from the United States, Italy and Spain.

The data were produced by immunoSEQ multiplex PCR, yet TCRdb's version contains in-frame clones alone and is incomplete. The sample includes under 300,000 clones, less than 90% of them seen just once. This CDR3 spans 18 amino acids. Trimming took off 5 bases at V and 5 bases at J, with 24 bases between the two ends. Germline values: CDR1 SGHTA, CDR2 FQGTGA. This study enrolled people aged 18 to 89 from under 25 US geographic areas. Participants' own reports of clinical history determined their cohort assignment. The receptor was isolated from a woman between 45 and 65 years old who had recovered from COVID-19. The chain carries TRBV7-3 and TRBJ2-2; TRBD1 might be the D (6 bases). Material: PBMCs or T cells enriched from blood (not recorded which). CDR3 DNA: TGTGCCAGCAGCCTCTCGCTAGGACAGTTCGGGGAGACCGGGGAGCTGTTTTTT. Translated, it gives CASSLSLGQFGETGELFF. Filled out from reference TRBV7-3 and TRBJ2-2, the complete variable domain reads GAGVSQTPSNKVTEKGKYVELRCDPISGHTALYWYRQSLGQGPEFLIYFQGTGAADDSGLPNDRFFAVRPEGSVSTLKIQRTERGDSAVYLCASSLSLGQFGETGELFFGEGSRLTVL.